These T cell receptor beta chains were read from a single sample in a study of blood T cells in healthy people across ages. TCRdb independently ran MiXCR on the 5' RACE reads; one entry per CDR3 protein. Of some 640,000 distinct CDR3 sequences listed, approximately 30% are singletons. The sequencing input was blood. These receptors were taken from a woman at least 80 years old in good health. CDR3s include the opening cysteine and the closing phenylalanine or tryptophan. D genes are given only for firm matches. Only part of the rows carry a size: once, few, many, or a class if the clone is expanded.

d_call j_call v_call clone_size cdr3_aa cdr3_nt
TRBD2 TRBJ2-3 TRBV7-2 NA CASLRAGPNMINTQYF TGTGCCAGCCTGAGAGCGGGGCCCAATATGATAAATACGCAGTATTTT
NA TRBJ2-5 TRBV7-9 NA CASSLIKGSGETQYF TGTGCCAGCAGCTTAATTAAGGGCTCTGGGGAGACCCAGTACTTC
NA TRBJ2-7 TRBV7-9 few CASSETGISYEQYF TGTGCCAGCAGTGAGACAGGTATCTCCTACGAGCAGTACTTC
NA TRBJ1-2 TRBV14 many CASSPRTPLVGYTF TGTGCCAGCAGCCCCCGGACTCCTCTCGTGGGCTACACCTTC
TRBD1 TRBJ2-1 TRBV28 many CASSTAGQGVNEQFF TGTGCCAGCAGTACCGCCGGACAGGGTGTTAATGAGCAGTTCTTC
NA TRBJ2-3 TRBV19 few CASSPGAGTSTDTQYF TGTGCCAGTAGCCCTGGCGCGGGAACTAGCACAGATACGCAGTATTTT
TRBD2 TRBJ2-3 TRBV7-2 once CASSPIAGSPGDTQYF TGTGCCAGCAGCCCGATAGCGGGCTCTCCGGGAGATACGCAGTATTTT
TRBD1 TRBJ1-6 TRBV6-6 few CASSSAQGHNSPLHF TGTGCCAGCAGTTCGGCACAGGGGCATAATTCACCCCTCCACTTT
NA TRBJ2-5 TRBV9 many CASSVEDRNQETQYF TGTGCCAGCAGCGTAGAAGACAGGAACCAAGAGACCCAGTACTTC
TRBD1 TRBJ2-7 TRBV15 many CATSPWTGSDEQYF TGTGCCACCAGCCCCTGGACAGGGTCAGACGAGCAGTACTTC
NA TRBJ1-4 TRBV29-1 few CSVKTDLQEKLFF TGCAGCGTTAAGACGGATCTTCAAGAAAAACTGTTTTTT
TRBD2 TRBJ2-5 TRBV7-2 many CASSQFGLAGGQETQYF TGTGCCAGCAGCCAATTTGGACTAGCGGGGGGCCAAGAGACCCAGTACTTC
NA TRBJ1-1 TRBV5-1 few CASSLGSLRGPTTEAFF TGCGCCAGCAGCTTAGGGTCCCTCAGGGGCCCGACCACTGAAGCTTTCTTT
TRBD1 TRBJ1-5 TRBV20-1 few CSARKAGGGNQPQHF TGCAGTGCTAGGAAGGCAGGGGGAGGCAATCAGCCCCAGCATTTT
NA TRBJ2-3 TRBV20-1 NA CSAQRGTRNTQYF TGCAGTGCTCAGAGGGGGACCCGGAATACGCAGTATTTT
NA TRBJ2-3 TRBV7-3 many CASSLNPTDTQYF TGTGCCAGCAGCTTAAACCCCACAGATACGCAGTATTTT
TRBD1 TRBJ2-6 TRBV7-2 NA CASSPTTGAGANVLTF TGTGCCAGCAGCCCCACGACAGGGGCCGGGGCCAACGTCCTGACTTTC
TRBD1 TRBJ1-2 TRBV7-9 many CASTHARTGQGLNYGYTF TGTGCCAGCACCCATGCGCGAACGGGACAGGGGTTAAACTATGGCTACACCTTC
TRBD2 TRBJ2-7 TRBV24-1 NA CATSDLGASGNNEQYF TGTGCCACCAGTGATTTGGGGGCTAGCGGGAACAATGAGCAGTACTTC
NA TRBJ1-6 TRBV12-3/TRBV12-4 NA CASRRMAGAGSPLHF TGTGCCAGCAGACGTATGGCAGGGGCGGGCTCACCCCTCCACTTT
NA TRBJ2-7 TRBV13 many CASSLSVPGGAYEQYF TGTGCCAGCAGCTTATCGGTGCCGGGGGGCGCGTACGAGCAGTACTTC
NA TRBJ1-2 TRBV27 many CASRLDTTSGGYTF TGTGCCAGCAGGCTCGACACCACCTCGGGGGGCTACACCTTC
NA TRBJ1-1 TRBV21-1 NA CASNPVGQIMNTEAFF TGTGCCAGCAACCCCGTTGGACAGATCATGAACACTGAAGCTTTCTTT
TRBD2 TRBJ2-7 TRBV5-1 many CASSLAGGGVSYEQYF TGCGCCAGCAGCTTGGCCGGCGGGGGGGTCTCCTACGAGCAGTACTTC
NA TRBJ1-1 TRBV6-1 many CASSEAGEGSGQLNTEAFF TGTGCCAGCAGTGAAGCGGGGGAGGGGTCGGGTCAGTTGAACACTGAAGCTTTCTTT
TRBD2 TRBJ2-3 TRBV24-1 many CATSDLAADTQYF TGTGCCACCAGTGATCTAGCGGCAGATACGCAGTATTTT
NA TRBJ2-5 TRBV7-2 many CASSYAVGLRTQYF TGTGCCAGCAGCTACGCAGTCGGGTTGCGGACCCAGTACTTC
NA TRBJ1-1 TRBV20-1 few CSEGGILNTEAFF TGCAGCGAGGGGGGGATATTGAACACTGAAGCTTTCTTT
TRBD1 TRBJ1-4 TRBV30 NA CAWGQGATNEKLFF TGTGCCTGGGGACAGGGGGCAACTAATGAAAAACTGTTTTTT
NA TRBJ2-3 TRBV6-2/TRBV6-3 many CASSYPNPGASDTQYF TGTGCCAGCAGTTACCCCAATCCAGGGGCCTCAGATACGCAGTATTTT
TRBD1 TRBJ1-5 TRBV24-1 NA CATSSGTGTGQPQHF TGTGCCACCAGTTCGGGGACAGGGACGGGGCAGCCCCAGCATTTT